The source of this TCR beta chain is a study of T cells after yellow fever vaccination. Study-level points and caveats: The study noted that FACS-sorted repertoires could contain abundant clonotypes contaminating from the bulk population. Among primary-vaccination clones, most reappeared after the booster, at around 97% for CD4 and 88% for CD8. The study found a weaker secondary response that peaked faster, day 5 versus 15.

The V end was cut by 11 bases, the J end by 4 bases, with 14 bases between. CDR3 length: 12 residues. Germline V CDR1 and CDR2: MNHEY, SVGAGI. This clonotype has more than one count but fewer than ten. What it binds is unknown. A 5'RACE template-switching step, the method used to make TCR cDNA, added a universal primer site and UMIs. From the 5' RACE reads, TCRdb called clonotypes with MiXCR, one entry per CDR3 protein. The sample has around 600,000 distinct CDR3 sequences, 9% to 15% seen once. V and J are TRBV6-5 and TRBJ1-2; weak D call: TRBD1 (5 bases). The sample was PBMCs, taken on the day of the yellow fever booster vaccination. The clonotype originates from a man younger than 45 who received the YFV17D yellow fever vaccine. This chain's CDR3 is CAAGTDTYGYTF. The CDR3 nucleotides read TGTGCCGCAGGGACCGACACCTATGGCTACACCTTC.